The 32 T cell receptor beta chains presented below share a single source sample, sequenced in a study of T-cell reconstitution after alpha-beta-depleted transplantation in children. TCRbeta library preparation incorporated unique molecular identifiers. TCRdb independently ran MiXCR on the PCR reads; one entry per CDR3 protein. The data show about 420,000 distinct CDR3 sequences, with roughly 15% seen just once and 25% to 30% held by the top ten. The sample here was PBMCs, mostly from graft donor cells, taken 360 days after TCRalphabeta/CD19-depleted stem cell transplant. Every receptor here comes from a boy under two years old who had a stem cell transplant for Wiskott-Aldrich syndrome, so the T cells may come from the graft donor.

This clonotype has just a few counts. The chain carries TRBV18 and TRBJ1-2, with a weak D call TRBD1 (6 bases). This CDR3 contains 15 residues. Trimming removed 6 bases from V and 0 bases from J, with 14 bases in between. Germline assignment: CDR1 KGHSH and CDR2 LQKENI. CDR3 sequence (DNA): TGTGCCAGCTCTCGGAATACAGGGACTAACTATGGCTACACCTTC. Amino acid sequence: CASSRNTGTNYGYTF.

Worth noting for this clonotype: At one boundary the junction diverges from the germline segment, which might be a read error. The rearrangement joins TRBV18 to TRBJ2-7; TRBD1 agrees at 8 bases. The CDR3 spans 12 residues. Looked up from germline, CDR1 is KGHSH and CDR2 is LQKENI. The CDR3 here is CVSSRTGTEQYF. Here the CDR3 DNA reads TGTGTCAGCTCACGGACAGGGACCGAGCAGTACTTC.

The sample holds a few counts of this clonotype. The rearrangement links TRBV7-2 to TRBJ2-1, with D hard to call. Per the germline V gene, CDR1 is SGHTA and CDR2 is FQGNSA. The V gene lost 7 bases and the J gene lost 0 bases, with 7 bases spanning the gap. The CDR3 spans 13 residues. The CDR3 protein is CASTLSSYNEQFF. CDR3 DNA sequence: TGTGCCAGCACTCTTAGCTCCTACAATGAGCAGTTCTTC.

This clonotype has only a few counts. This chain uses TRBV5-1 with TRBJ1-6; D uncertain. Trimming took 5 bases from V and 0 from J, leaving 6 bases between them. The CDR3 is 14 amino acids. The germline V gene encodes CDR1 SGHRS and CDR2 YFSETQ. The CDR3 sequence: CASRPTSYNSPLHF. The CDR3 DNA is TGCGCCAGCAGACCAACCTCCTATAATTCACCCCTCCACTTT.

In this sample, this clonotype turned up a few times. The rearrangement uses TRBV5-1 and TRBJ2-3; 10 bases align to TRBD1. Trimming removed 4 bases from V and 5 bases from J; junction bases left unmatched: 10. CDR1 SGHRS and CDR2 YFSETQ come from the germline V gene. The CDR3 has 16 amino acids. CDR3 nucleotide sequence: TGCGCCAGCAGCCCATCCGGGACAGGGGTAAGAGATACGCAGTATTTT. Protein sequence: CASSPSGTGVRDTQYF.

This clonotype was observed many times. The rearrangement links TRBV7-2 to TRBJ1-6; the D gene is possibly TRBD1 (6 bases). There are 17 residues in the CDR3. Germline CDR1 reads SGHTA; CDR2 reads FQGNSA. The V and J ends lost 3 bases and 7 bases respectively, with 19 bases between them. CDR3 sequence reads: CASSFHREEATNSPLHF. CDR3 in DNA: TGTGCCAGCAGCTTCCACAGGGAAGAGGCTACAAATTCACCCCTCCACTTT.

This clonotype was picked up a small number of times. The chain joins TRBV12-3 or TRBV12-4 to TRBJ2-3; a weak D match, TRBD2 (6 bases). The CDR3 length is 16 residues. V lost 4 bases, J lost 2 bases, and 16 bases lay in between. For the CDR3, the DNA is TGTGCCAGCAGTTACCCCTTTAGCGGTTCCACAGATACGCAGTATTTT. Residues: CASSYPFSGSTDTQYF.

The chain employs TRBV12-3 or TRBV12-4 and TRBJ2-7, with unresolved D. The CDR3 runs to 11 residues. The germline V and J ends were trimmed by 3 bases and 6 bases, with 6 bases remaining between them. The DNA for the CDR3 is TGTGCCAGCAGTTTCCGGACCGAGCAGTACTTC. This translates into CASSFRTEQYF.

This chain links TRBV20-1 with TRBJ2-7, with 7 positions matching TRBD2. The CDR3 runs 15 residues. Germline CDR1 and CDR2: DFQATT and SNEGSKA (reference sequence). The trim removed 6 bases at V and 2 bases at J, leaving 13 bases unmatched. Written as DNA, the CDR3 is TGCAGTGCCACTAGTCCGCGGGAGTTACCCTACGAGCAGTACTTC. Encoded protein: CSATSPRELPYEQYF.

This clonotype was counted many times. This sequence joins TRBV10-3 and TRBJ2-1; 7 bases align to TRBD2. This CDR3 comprises 15 residues. V dropped 6 bases and J dropped 4; count of bases not matched to a gene: 9. Germline V gene sequence: CDR1 ENHRY, CDR2 SYGVKD. This CDR3 reads CAISRFGGEYNEQFF. CDR3 bases: TGTGCCATCAGCCGGTTTGGGGGGGAGTACAATGAGCAGTTCTTC.

This clonotype has ten or more counts. The chain recombines TRBV7-9 with TRBJ2-2; 10 positions agree with TRBD1. The V and J ends lost 3 bases and 6 bases, in that order; junction bases with no gene match: 7. CDR3 size: 16 residues. The germline V gene has CDR1 SEHNR and CDR2 FQNEAQ (reference sequence). CDR3 bases: TGTGCCAGCAGCTTTGCCGGGACAGGGGCCGCCGGGGAGCTGTTTTTT. The encoded protein is CASSFAGTGAAGELFF.

The chain joins TRBV5-1 to TRBJ1-1; 7 bases agree with TRBD1. Unmatched junction bases numbered 8, after V lost 0 bases and J lost 6 bases. The CDR3 has 15 residues. Looked up from germline, CDR1 is SGHRS and CDR2 is YFSETQ. The CDR3 nucleotides read TGCGCCAGCAGCTTGGGGGACAGATTGTCCTCTGAAGCTTTCTTT. It specifies CASSLGDRLSSEAFF.

V is TRBV7-9 and J is TRBJ1-2; 7 bases are shared with TRBD1. Trimming at V came to 4 bases and at J to 4 bases, leaving 6 bases not matched to a gene. Per germline, CDR1 SEHNR and CDR2 FQNEAQ (reference sequence). The CDR3 totals 14 residues. The CDR3 spells CASSSRGITYGYTF. The CDR3 DNA reads as TGTGCCAGCAGCTCCAGGGGGATTACCTATGGCTACACCTTC.

The CDR3 nucleotides are TGTGCCAGTAGTATAGGCTTGGCTAACCCGAGCTCCTACAATGAGCAGTTCTTC. As protein: CASSIGLANPSSYNEQFF. The J gene is TRBJ2-1, the V gene TRBV19; D not resolved. Germline V lookup: CDR1 LNHDA, CDR2 SQIVND (reference sequence). The germline V and J ends were trimmed by 1 base and 0 bases, with 16 bases remaining between them. CDR3 length: 18 amino acids.

This chain joins TRBV10-3 and TRBJ2-5; TRBD2 matches 8 bases. The germline gives CDR1 ENHRY, CDR2 SYGVKD. The CDR3 sequence is 14 residues long. The V gene end was trimmed by 4 bases and the J gene end by 4 bases; junction bases not matched to a gene: 5. CDR3: CAISAVAGRETQYF. DNA of the CDR3: TGTGCCATCAGTGCCGTAGCGGGACGAGAGACCCAGTACTTC.

The chain uses TRBV24-1 and TRBJ1-5; perhaps TRBD1 as D (5 bases). Germline lookup yields CDR1 KGHDR and CDR2 SFDVKD. The length of the CDR3 is 15 residues. The V gene lost 3 bases and the J gene lost 0 bases, with 8 bases spanning the gap. The CDR3 sequence is CATSDGGNSNQPQHF. Written as DNA, the CDR3 is TGTGCCACCAGTGATGGGGGGAATAGCAATCAGCCCCAGCATTTT.

The chain is built from TRBV4-3 and TRBJ2-4, with D perhaps given as TRBD1 or TRBD2 (5 bases each). The CDR3 runs 19 residues. Germline V gene lookup returns CDR1 LGHNA and CDR2 YSLEER. Trimming took off 0 bases at V and 8 bases at J, with 26 bases between the two ends. CDR3 sequence reads: CASSQDWPRAQGRMYIQYF. Written as DNA, the CDR3 is TGCGCCAGCAGCCAAGATTGGCCCCGGGCCCAGGGACGGATGTACATTCAGTACTTC.

In its sample, this clonotype was seen a few times. The rearrangement uses TRBV28 and TRBJ2-7; D is ambiguous. Trimming took off 0 bases at V and 3 bases at J, with 9 bases between the two ends. CDR3 length equals 14 residues. Looked up from germline, CDR1 is MDHEN and CDR2 is SYDVKM. CDR3 protein: CASSLWAQNYEQYF. In DNA, the CDR3 is TGTGCCAGCAGTTTATGGGCACAGAACTACGAGCAGTACTTC.

The rearrangement joins TRBV18 to TRBJ2-1; 9 positions agree with TRBD1. V dropped 5 bases and J dropped 7; count of bases not matched to a gene: 12. Germline V gene data show CDR1 as KGHSH and CDR2 as LQKENI. The CDR3 covers 16 residues. CDR3: CASSADRDRVLNEQFF. The DNA for the CDR3 is TGTGCCAGCTCAGCAGATCGGGACAGGGTTTTGAATGAGCAGTTCTTC.

In this sample, this clonotype turned up a few times. V gene TRBV7-9 combines with J gene TRBJ1-1, with D tentatively TRBD1 (5 bases). Germline-derived CDR1 and CDR2 are SEHNR and FQNEAQ (reference sequence). V lost 7 bases, J lost 0 bases, and 15 bases lay in between. This CDR3 has 15 residues. In nucleotides, the CDR3 is TGTGCCAGCACTACCTTCCCGGGGGTGAACACTGAAGCTTTCTTT. This sequence encodes CASTTFPGVNTEAFF. The variable domain in full, completed from reference TRBV7-9 and TRBJ1-1, reads DTGVSQNPRHKITKRGQNVTFRCDPISEHNRLYWYRQTLGQGPEFLTYFQNEAQLEKSRLLSDRFSAERPKGSFSTLEIQRTEQGDSAMYLCASTTFPGVNTEAFFGQGTRLTVV.

A few counts support this clonotype. The rearrangement uses TRBV6-6 and TRBJ1-5; D is ambiguous. The V gene's germline CDR1 is MNHNY and CDR2 SVGAGI (reference sequence). Trimming cost V 0 bases and J 5 bases, with 5 bases left between them. CDR3 length: 13 amino acids. The CDR3 sequence is CASSYSEHQPQHF. CDR3 bases: TGTGCCAGCAGTTACTCGGAGCATCAGCCCCAGCATTTT.

In this sample, this clonotype turned up a few times. The chain has TRBV28 and TRBJ2-7; 9 bases are shared with TRBD2. Germline V CDR1 and CDR2: MDHEN, SYDVKM. Germline trimming cut 7 bases from V and 0 bases from J; bases unmatched to any gene: 4. This CDR3 contains 14 residues. CDR3 sequence (DNA): TGTGCCAGCACCGCGGGGGGGATCTCCTACGAGCAGTACTTC. Residues: CASTAGGISYEQYF.

The chain employs TRBV14 and TRBJ2-3, with D uncertain. The V end lost 6 bases, the J end lost 2 bases, and 6 bases lay between the germline ends. Germline lookup yields CDR1 SGHDN and CDR2 FVKESK. CDR3 length: 12 residues. CDR3 in amino acids: CASSQYTDTQYF. DNA for the CDR3: TGTGCCAGCAGTCAATACACAGATACGCAGTATTTT.

V gene TRBV2 combines with J gene TRBJ2-7, with 9 bases lining up with TRBD2. Germline V lookup: CDR1 SNHLY, CDR2 FYNNEI. V shed 6 bases and J 3 bases; nucleotides not matched to a gene: 12. The CDR3 contains 16 residues. In DNA, the CDR3 is TGTGCCAGCAGGCTTCAGCCAGCGGGGGGATACTACGAGCAGTACTTC. This gives the protein CASRLQPAGGYYEQYF.

The chain joins TRBV12-3 or TRBV12-4 to TRBJ1-2; TRBD1 might be the D (5 bases). The CDR3 runs 14 residues. Trimming took 3 bases from V and 7 from J, leaving 15 bases between them. CDR3: CASSLDGGKGGYTF. The CDR3 DNA reads TGTGCCAGCAGTTTGGATGGGGGGAAGGGTGGCTACACCTTC.

The rearrangement links TRBV6-5 to TRBJ2-5, with D hard to call. In germline, CDR1 is MNHEY, CDR2 SVGAGI. The CDR3 is 12 residues long. V was cut by 4 bases and J by 5 bases, with 8 bases left in between. The CDR3 protein is CASSFDGETQYF. CDR3 DNA: TGTGCCAGCAGTTTCGACGGGGAGACCCAGTACTTC.

This clonotype was observed a handful of times. The chain carries TRBV29-1 and TRBJ2-3; 7 nucleotides line up with TRBD1. The length of the CDR3 is 13 residues. The J segment lost 1 base and the V segment lost 2 bases, leaving 0 bases of the junction unmatched. The germline gives CDR1 SQVTM, CDR2 ANQGSEA. This CDR3 reads CSVETGGTDTQYF. The CDR3 DNA follows: TGCAGCGTTGAAACAGGGGGCACAGATACGCAGTATTTT.

This chain uses TRBV12-3 or TRBV12-4 with TRBJ2-2; D is unresolved. Trimming shortened V by 5 bases and J by 9 bases, and 7 bases separated the two germline ends. This CDR3 is 11 amino acids long. The CDR3 region is CASSPYRELFF. The CDR3 region has the DNA TGTGCCAGCAGTCCCTATCGGGAGCTGTTTTTT.

The chain is built from TRBV7-2 and TRBJ2-3; 12 bases map to TRBD2. The length of the CDR3 is 17 residues. After removal of 3 bases from V and 2 bases from J, the junction contained 6 bases not matched to a gene. Germline V gene lookup returns CDR1 SGHTA and CDR2 FQGNSA. The CDR3 nucleotides read TGTGCCAGCAGCTTCCCACTAGCGGGGGGCTACACAGATACGCAGTATTTT. Amino acid sequence: CASSFPLAGGYTDTQYF.

This clonotype was picked up a small number of times. The chain couples TRBV5-1 to TRBJ2-3; a weak D match, TRBD2 (5 bases). The CDR3 length is 17 residues. V dropped 0 bases and J dropped 2 bases, with 16 bases sitting between them. Germline V gene data show CDR1 as SGHRS and CDR2 as YFSETQ. In DNA form, the CDR3 reads TGCGCCAGCAGCTTGGCCTGGGCGGGTCAGTACACAGATACGCAGTATTTT. Amino acid sequence: CASSLAWAGQYTDTQYF.

V and J are TRBV18 and TRBJ1-1; 7 bases agree with TRBD1. CDR1 is KGHSH and CDR2 is LQKENI in the germline V gene. The CDR3 sequence is 15 residues long. The V and J ends lost 3 bases and 0 bases, in that order; junction bases with no gene match: 4. The CDR3 loop is CASSPTGQMNTEAFF. The DNA for the CDR3 is TGTGCCAGCTCACCCACGGGACAGATGAACACTGAAGCTTTCTTT.

V is TRBV14 and J is TRBJ2-7; D call uncertain. The CDR3 has 15 amino acids. Per germline, CDR1 SGHDN and CDR2 FVKESK. V was pared by 2 bases and J by 5 bases, with 16 bases between. CDR3 residues: CASSQLPRKGHEQYF. Written as DNA, the CDR3 is TGTGCCAGCAGCCAACTCCCTAGGAAAGGGCACGAGCAGTACTTC.